This is a list of T cell receptor beta chains from one sample in a study of graft-versus-host responses after intestinal transplantation. No cognate antigen is known for these TCRs. TCRdb's copy holds only in-frame clones and misses some; the assay was immunoSEQ multiplex PCR. The sample lists about 86,000 clones; about 88% were seen once. Sample: unstimulated CD4+ T cells sorted from spleen or lymph node cells, taken before transplant. Every receptor here comes from a human donor who was the organ donor for an intestinal transplant. The CDR3 runs from the conserved cysteine through the conserved F or W. Each record gives: V gene, D gene, clone size, J gene, CDR3 protein, CDR3 DNA. A D gene is named only where the DNA matches it firmly. Not all rows give a size; the values are once, few, many and, for expanded clones, a class.

v_gene: TRBV27
d_gene: -
abundance: few
j_gene: TRBJ2-7
CDR3aa: CASRALGAYEQYF
CDR3nt: TGTGCCAGCAGGGCACTAGGCGCCTACGAGCAGTACTTC

v_gene: TRBV18
d_gene: -
abundance: -
j_gene: TRBJ2-7
CDR3aa: CASSPYDGRRYEQYF
CDR3nt: TGTGCCAGCTCACCGTATGACGGGAGACGGTACGAGCAGTACTTC

v_gene: TRBV4-3
d_gene: TRBD2
abundance: -
j_gene: TRBJ2-1
CDR3aa: CASSQRLAGAEEQFF
CDR3nt: TGCGCCAGCAGCCAAAGACTAGCGGGAGCAGAAGAGCAGTTCTTC

v_gene: TRBV5-1
d_gene: TRBD1
abundance: -
j_gene: TRBJ2-7
CDR3aa: CASSSDRVPYEQYF
CDR3nt: TGCGCCAGCAGCTCGGACAGGGTGCCCTACGAGCAGTACTTC

v_gene: TRBV11-3
d_gene: -
abundance: -
j_gene: TRBJ1-1
CDR3aa: CASSLDGRGSTEAFF
CDR3nt: TGTGCCAGCAGCTTAGATGGGCGGGGGTCAACTGAAGCTTTCTTT

v_gene: TRBV5-1
d_gene: TRBD2
abundance: -
j_gene: TRBJ2-1
CDR3aa: CASSSAGLGKVDEQFF
CDR3nt: TGCGCCAGCAGCTCGGCGGGACTAGGAAAGGTAGATGAGCAGTTCTTC

v_gene: TRBV30
d_gene: -
abundance: -
j_gene: TRBJ1-1
CDR3aa: CAWSVLYGSEAFF
CDR3nt: TGTGCCTGGAGTGTACTTTACGGGTCTGAAGCTTTCTTT

v_gene: TRBV14
d_gene: TRBD1
abundance: once
j_gene: TRBJ2-1
CDR3aa: CASSPGTVSYNEQFF
CDR3nt: TGTGCCAGCAGCCCCGGGACAGTGAGCTACAATGAGCAGTTCTTC

v_gene: TRBV11-2
d_gene: -
abundance: -
j_gene: TRBJ2-7
CDR3aa: CASSFVSGGAYEQYF
CDR3nt: TGTGCCAGCAGCTTTGTGTCTGGGGGGGCTTACGAGCAGTACTTC

v_gene: TRBV11-3
d_gene: TRBD1
abundance: -
j_gene: TRBJ2-6
CDR3aa: CASSGRQGSSSGANVLTF
CDR3nt: TGTGCCAGCAGCGGGCGACAGGGCTCTAGCTCTGGGGCCAACGTCCTGACTTTC

v_gene: TRBV9
d_gene: TRBD2
abundance: few
j_gene: TRBJ2-1
CDR3aa: CASSARLAANEQFF
CDR3nt: TGTGCCAGCAGCGCGAGACTAGCGGCCAATGAGCAGTTCTTC

v_gene: TRBV21-1
d_gene: -
abundance: few
j_gene: TRBJ1-2
CDR3aa: CASSKGTNYGYTF
CDR3nt: TGTGCCAGCAGCAAAGGGACAAACTATGGCTACACCTTC